These 32 T cell receptor beta chains originate from one sample sequenced in a study of early T cells in non-severe SARS-CoV-2 infection. TCRdb re-analysed the 5' RACE reads in MiXCR, keeping a single row per CDR3 protein. The repertoire holds just under 45,000 distinct CDR3 sequences, with approximately 11% as singletons. Sequenced: whole blood. These receptor sequences come from an adult who was a healthcare worker with PCR-confirmed SARS-CoV-2 infection or an uninfected control (not recorded which).

The chain recombines TRBV2 with TRBJ2-1; D unresolved. The CDR3 has 12 amino acids. The V end was cut by 4 bases, the J end by 5 bases, with 6 bases between. CDR1 and CDR2 from the germline V gene are SNHLY and FYNNEI. CDR3 nucleotide sequence: TGTGCCAGCAGTGGACGTCACAATGAGCAGTTCTTC. This translates into CASSGRHNEQFF.

The rearrangement joins TRBV27 to TRBJ2-5; tentative D call: TRBD1 (5 bases). Trimming took 5 bases from V and 1 from J, leaving 14 bases between them. The CDR3 is 15 residues long. CDR1 MNHEY and CDR2 SMNVEV come from the germline V gene (reference sequence). The CDR3 bases are TGTGCCAGCAGTCTCACCCGACAGCTCCAAGAGACCCAGTACTTC. This gives the protein CASSLTRQLQETQYF.

The V gene is TRBV16, the J gene TRBJ2-5; D may be TRBD2 (5 bases). The V end was cut by 0 bases, the J end by 7 bases, with 9 bases between. The CDR3 length is 13 residues. The V gene's germline CDR1 is KGHSY and CDR2 FQNENV. The CDR3 protein is CASSQSLEGTQYF. For the CDR3, the DNA is TGTGCCAGCAGCCAATCGCTCGAGGGGACCCAGTACTTC.

The chain combines TRBV3-1 with TRBJ2-3; TRBD2 aligns across 11 bases. The junction had 9 bases not matched to a gene; V was cut back by 4 bases and J by 6 bases. The CDR3 totals 16 residues. The germline CDR1 and CDR2 sequences are LGHDT and YNNKEL (reference sequence). The CDR3 loop is CASSPPVAGGRDTQYF. The CDR3 coding sequence is TGTGCCAGCAGCCCCCCAGTAGCGGGGGGGAGGGATACGCAGTATTTT.

V gene TRBV20-1 combines with J gene TRBJ2-5; no clear D gene. The V and J ends lost 3 bases and 4 bases respectively, with 9 bases between them. The CDR3 has 12 residues. The germline V gene encodes CDR1 DFQATT and CDR2 SNEGSKA (reference sequence). The DNA of the CDR3 is TGCAGTGCTAGGGTGGATCCAGAGACCCAGTACTTC. This encodes CSARVDPETQYF.

By share of the sample, this clonotype is medium-sized. The CDR3 spells CASVDSQGDQETQYF. CDR3 DNA: TGTGCCAGCGTGGATAGTCAGGGGGACCAAGAGACCCAGTACTTC. The chain recombines TRBV2 with TRBJ2-5; 7 bases map to TRBD1. This CDR3 is built from 15 residues. The germline V gene encodes CDR1 SNHLY and CDR2 FYNNEI. Trimming at V came to 8 bases and at J to 0 bases, leaving 9 bases not matched to a gene.

In its sample, this clonotype was seen many times. The chain has TRBV6-2 or TRBV6-3 and TRBJ2-3, with a possible D match to TRBD2 (6 bases). Per the germline V gene, CDR1 is MNHEY and CDR2 is SVGEGT. The CDR3 is 16 residues long. V lost 5 bases and J lost 3, with 18 bases in between. This chain's CDR3 is CASSLDERAKTDTQYF. DNA for the CDR3: TGTGCCAGCAGTCTTGATGAGCGGGCGAAAACAGATACGCAGTATTTT.

The chain couples TRBV11-2 to TRBJ2-5; no reliable D call. The germline V gene encodes CDR1 SGHAT and CDR2 FQNNGV. The CDR3 has 12 residues. Trimming removed 5 bases from V and 4 bases from J, with 8 bases in between. The CDR3 DNA reads TGTGCCAGCAGCCAGGTCTTAGAGACCCAGTACTTC. Protein sequence: CASSQVLETQYF.

This rearrangement joins TRBV7-2 to TRBJ1-1; TRBD1 matches 7 bases. Germline V gene lookup returns CDR1 SGHTA and CDR2 FQGNSA. The CDR3 spans 16 residues. Losses at the gene ends were 2 bases for V and 4 bases for J; bases not matched to a gene: 10. This chain's CDR3 is CASSLTVAGGSTEAFF. The DNA for the CDR3 is TGTGCCAGCAGCTTAACGGTGGCAGGGGGGAGCACTGAAGCTTTCTTT.

This clonotype was recorded many times. The V gene is TRBV12-3 or TRBV12-4, the J gene TRBJ2-7; D perhaps matches TRBD1 (5 bases). The V and J ends lost 2 bases and 7 bases respectively, with 12 bases between them. CDR3 length: 13 amino acids. Here the CDR3 reads CASSLSGMGEQYF. In DNA form, the CDR3 reads TGTGCCAGCAGTTTATCAGGGATGGGTGAGCAGTACTTC.

Remarks on this clonotype: The conserved phenylalanine or tryptophan normally closing the CDR3 is absent here, so this likely arose from a read error. The chain joins TRBV20-1 to TRBJ2-3, with 11 bases matching TRBD2. Losses at the gene ends were 6 bases for V and 4 bases for J; bases not matched to a gene: 3. Germline lookup yields CDR1 DFQATT and CDR2 SNEGSKA (reference sequence). The CDR3 has 13 amino acids. For the CDR3, the DNA is TGCAGTGCACTTAGCGGGGGGGCAGATACGCAGTATTCT. The encoded protein is CSALSGGADTQYS.

The rearrangement uses TRBV5-1 and TRBJ2-7; 8 positions agree with TRBD1. CDR1 and CDR2 (germline): SGHRS, YFSETQ. This CDR3 is built from 15 residues. V shed 3 bases and J 2 bases; nucleotides not matched to a gene: 7. The CDR3 spells CASSSRDRSTYEQYF. CDR3 in DNA: TGCGCCAGCAGCTCCCGGGACAGGTCCACCTACGAGCAGTACTTC.

By frequency in the sample, this clonotype is medium-sized (0.01 to 0.1%). The V call is TRBV2, the J call TRBJ1-2; D gene uncertain. Germline lookup yields CDR1 SNHLY and CDR2 FYNNEI. The CDR3 has 14 amino acids. V was trimmed by 5 bases and J by 2 bases, leaving 12 bases between them. The CDR3: CASSPLSGNYGYTF. The CDR3 bases are TGTGCCAGCAGTCCTCTTTCGGGAAACTATGGCTACACCTTC. Supplemented by reference TRBV2 and TRBJ1-2, the full variable domain reads EPEVTQTPSHQVTQMGQEVILRCVPISNHLYFYWYRQILGQKVEFLVSFYNNEISEKSEIFDDQFSVERPDGSNFTLKIRSTKLEDSAMYFCASSPLSGNYGYTFGSGTRLTVV.

This clonotype appeared many times. The gene calls are TRBV7-9 and TRBJ2-1, with D uncertain. Germline CDR1 SEHNR, CDR2 FQNEAQ (reference sequence). Trimming pared 3 bases from V and 8 bases from J, leaving 8 bases between. The CDR3 is made up of 12 amino acids. The CDR3 here is CASSFSLDEQFF. The CDR3 DNA reads TGTGCCAGCAGCTTTTCCCTAGATGAGCAGTTCTTC. Looking up the rest from reference TRBV7-9 and TRBJ2-1 gives the full variable domain: DTGVSQNPRHKITKRGQNVTFRCDPISEHNRLYWYRQTLGQGPEFLTYFQNEAQLEKSRLLSDRFSAERPKGSFSTLEIQRTEQGDSAMYLCASSFSLDEQFFGPGTRLTVL.

The sample holds many counts of this clonotype. CDR3 DNA sequence: TGTGCCAGCAGCTCATCCGGGACAGGGGGAATCTACACCTTC. Its protein product is CASSSSGTGGIYTF. The rearrangement links TRBV7-3 to TRBJ1-2; 11 positions agree with TRBD1. The ends lost 4 bases at V and 10 bases at J; junction bases unmatched: 8. Germline V gene sequence: CDR1 SGHTA, CDR2 FQGTGA. This CDR3 is built from 14 residues.

This clonotype appeared a few times. This rearrangement joins TRBV7-3 to TRBJ2-7, with 9 positions matching TRBD1. Germline V gives CDR1 SGHTA, CDR2 FQGTGA. The V segment lost 3 bases and the J segment 5 bases; nucleotides outside the gene matches: 5. This CDR3 is 14 amino acids long. The CDR3 bases are TGTGCCAGCAGCTTGACCCGGGACAGGGACGAGCAGTACTTC. The encoded protein is CASSLTRDRDEQYF.

This clonotype was detected only a few times. The chain joins TRBV2 to TRBJ1-2; 8 nucleotides align to TRBD1. Germline assignment: CDR1 SNHLY and CDR2 FYNNEI. V lost 2 bases to trimming and J lost 8 bases; unmatched junction nucleotides: 22. This CDR3 is built from 19 residues. CDR3 DNA sequence: TGTGCCAGCAGTGAAAGGCACCCGGGGTCGGCAGGGGGCAGAGAGGGCTACACCTTC. Its protein product is CASSERHPGSAGGREGYTF.

This clonotype showed up many times. V gene TRBV5-1 combines with J gene TRBJ2-3, with D perhaps given as TRBD1 or TRBD2 (6 bases each). This CDR3 has 16 residues. Germline CDR1 reads SGHRS; CDR2 reads YFSETQ. The V gene lost 4 bases and the J gene lost 4 bases, with 19 bases spanning the gap. CDR3 nucleotide sequence: TGCGCCAGCAGCCAGCAAGTGGGGGGCCTGGCAGATACGCAGTATTTT. Protein product: CASSQQVGGLADTQYF.

This clonotype appeared many times. V usage is TRBV19 and J usage is TRBJ2-3; the match to TRBD2 covers 9 bases. The V segment lost 4 bases and the J segment 2 bases; nucleotides outside the gene matches: 1. CDR1 is LNHDA, CDR2 SQIVND, per germline (reference sequence). This CDR3 has 14 amino acids. DNA of the CDR3: TGTGCCAGTAGTAGCGGGGGGGCCACAGATACGCAGTATTTT. This sequence encodes CASSSGGATDTQYF.

This clonotype has at least ten counts. The rearrangement links TRBV6-2 or TRBV6-3 to TRBJ2-5; D is perhaps TRBD1 (6 bases). Germline assignment: CDR1 MNHEY and CDR2 SVGEGT. Trimming removed 6 bases at V and 4 bases at J, with 15 bases between. This CDR3 has 14 amino acids. CDR3 residues: CASSEASGVETQYF. The CDR3, as DNA: TGTGCCAGCAGCGAAGCGTCAGGGGTAGAGACCCAGTACTTC.

Ten or more counts support this clonotype. The genes are TRBV5-1 and TRBJ1-2, with 9 bases identical to TRBD1. This CDR3 contains 15 residues. Trimming took 4 bases from V and 4 from J; bases not matched to a gene: 8. Germline values: CDR1 SGHRS, CDR2 YFSETQ. In DNA, the CDR3 is TGCGCCAGCAGCCCCGGGACAGGGTCGGGCTATGGCTACACCTTC. Amino acids: CASSPGTGSGYGYTF.

This clonotype has ten or more counts. This chain uses TRBV3-1 with TRBJ1-1; 8 nucleotides agree with TRBD1. CDR1 and CDR2 (germline): LGHDT, YNNKEL (reference sequence). This CDR3 has 15 amino acids. Germline trimming cut 2 bases from V and 5 bases from J; bases unmatched to any gene: 7. The DNA of the CDR3 is TGTGCCAGCAGCCAAATCGACAGGGGAGGAACTGAAGCTTTCTTT. Protein: CASSQIDRGGTEAFF.

The CDR3 DNA follows: TGCAGCGTTGCCAGAGAGACCCAGTACTTC. It yields the protein CSVARETQYF. The chain is built from TRBV29-1 and TRBJ2-5; no clear D gene. CDR3 length: 10 residues. The ends were cut back, 4 bases at V and 4 bases at J, with 4 bases in the middle. Germline V gene data show CDR1 as SQVTM and CDR2 as ANQGSEA. Full variable domain (missing parts from reference TRBV29-1 and TRBJ2-5): SAVISQKPSRDICQRGTSLTIQCQVDSQVTMMFWYRQQPGQSLTLIATANQGSEATYESGFVIDKFPISRPNLTFSTLTVSNMSPEDSSIYLCSVARETQYFGPGTRLLVL.

This chain connects TRBV7-3 to TRBJ1-2, with TRBD1 as a possible D gene (5 bases). Deletions cut 1 base from V and 6 bases from J, with 9 bases between. Germline V gives CDR1 SGHTA, CDR2 FQGTGA. The CDR3 is 13 amino acids. CDR3 in amino acids: CASSLNPRDGYTF. For the CDR3, the DNA is TGTGCCAGCAGCTTAAACCCCAGGGATGGCTACACCTTC.

This clonotype was detected only a few times. V usage is TRBV28 and J usage is TRBJ1-5; D is possibly TRBD1 (6 bases). Trimming pared 4 bases from V and 7 bases from J, leaving 11 bases between. The CDR3 is made up of 13 amino acids. CDR1 and CDR2 from the germline V gene are MDHEN and SYDVKM. The CDR3 reads CASSSRGWQPQHF. As DNA, the CDR3 is TGTGCCAGCAGTTCCAGGGGTTGGCAGCCCCAGCATTTT.

This clonotype was counted ten times or more. CDR3 sequence (DNA): TGCAGTGCTAGAGGCGCGGGACAGGGTAACACCGGGGAGCTGTTTTTT. Translating it yields CSARGAGQGNTGELFF. The rearrangement joins TRBV20-1 to TRBJ2-2; TRBD1 matches at 9 bases. The V gene end was trimmed by 1 base and the J gene end by 2 bases; junction bases not matched to a gene: 5. Germline V gene lookup returns CDR1 DFQATT and CDR2 SNEGSKA (reference sequence). This CDR3 has 16 residues.

There are a few counts of this clonotype. The chain carries TRBV9 and TRBJ2-7; D remains unclear. There are 14 residues in the CDR3. Germline V gene lookup returns CDR1 SGDLS and CDR2 YYNGEE. The V end was cut by 0 bases, the J end by 1 base, with 8 bases between. Here the CDR3 DNA reads TGTGCCAGCAGCGTAGATTTAGGGTCCTACGAGCAGTACTTC. It is translated as CASSVDLGSYEQYF.

Turning to this clonotype: It may be a read error: a sequence one base away is much more abundant. This sequence joins TRBV19 and TRBJ2-7, with 10 bases matching TRBD1. The V and J ends lost 4 bases and 5 bases, in that order; junction bases with no gene match: 11. The CDR3 is made up of 16 amino acids. In germline, CDR1 is LNHDA, CDR2 SQIVND (reference sequence). CDR3: CASSKVAGQGTDEQYF. The CDR3 region has the DNA TGTGCCAGTAGTAAAGTGGCGGGACAGGGGACGGACGAGCAGTACTTC.

The CDR3 bases are TGTGCCAGCAGCCGGGACAGGGGGAGTGAAAAACTGTTTTTT. Its translation: CASSRDRGSEKLFF. V is TRBV7-2 and J is TRBJ1-4; 11 bases agree with TRBD1. With 5 bases clipped from V and 7 bases from J, the junction kept 3 bases outside the gene matches. This CDR3 is built from 14 residues. Germline CDR1 and CDR2: SGHTA and FQGNSA.

This chain uses TRBV9 with TRBJ2-5, with 7 bases matching TRBD1. The V gene end was trimmed by 3 bases and the J gene end by 1 base; junction bases not matched to a gene: 6. Germline V gene data show CDR1 as SGDLS and CDR2 as YYNGEE. The CDR3 spans 15 residues. The CDR3 coding sequence is TGTGCCAGCAGCGCCTCAACAGGGGTCCAAGAGACCCAGTACTTC. This translates into CASSASTGVQETQYF.

This clonotype was observed many times. The chain carries TRBV20-1 and TRBJ2-2, with 10 bases matching TRBD2. The ends lost 0 bases at V and 2 bases at J; junction bases unmatched: 12. The CDR3 covers 19 residues. Germline loops: CDR1 DFQATT, CDR2 SNEGSKA (reference sequence). This CDR3 is CSAREVRASGGANTGELFF. In DNA form, the CDR3 reads TGCAGTGCTAGAGAAGTGAGGGCTAGCGGGGGTGCCAACACCGGGGAGCTGTTTTTT.

This clonotype was found a few times. This sequence joins TRBV5-4 and TRBJ1-2, with 7 bases identical to TRBD1. Germline V gene data show CDR1 as SGHNT and CDR2 as YYREEE (reference sequence). V trimming: 4 bases; J trimming: 7 bases; junction bases outside the gene matches: 10. This CDR3 has 14 residues. The CDR3 loop is CASSPGQLTSGYTF. CDR3 sequence (DNA): TGTGCCAGCAGCCCGGGACAGCTAACCAGTGGCTACACCTTC.